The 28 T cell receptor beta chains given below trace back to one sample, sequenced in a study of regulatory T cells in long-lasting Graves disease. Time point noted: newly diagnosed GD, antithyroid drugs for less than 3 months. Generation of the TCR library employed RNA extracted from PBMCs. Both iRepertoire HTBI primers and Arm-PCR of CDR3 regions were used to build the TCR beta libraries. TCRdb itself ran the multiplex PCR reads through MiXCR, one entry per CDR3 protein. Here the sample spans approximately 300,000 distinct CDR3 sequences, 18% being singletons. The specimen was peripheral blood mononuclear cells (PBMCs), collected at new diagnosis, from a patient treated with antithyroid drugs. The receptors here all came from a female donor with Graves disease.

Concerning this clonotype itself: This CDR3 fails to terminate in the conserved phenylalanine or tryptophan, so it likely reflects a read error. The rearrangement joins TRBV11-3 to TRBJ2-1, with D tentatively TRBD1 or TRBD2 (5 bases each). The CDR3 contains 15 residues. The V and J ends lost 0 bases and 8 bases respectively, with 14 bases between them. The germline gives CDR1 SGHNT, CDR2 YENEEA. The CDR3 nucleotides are TGTGCCAGCAGCTTAGATTGGGGGTCTCCCCATGAGCAGTTCTTG. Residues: CASSLDWGSPHEQFL.

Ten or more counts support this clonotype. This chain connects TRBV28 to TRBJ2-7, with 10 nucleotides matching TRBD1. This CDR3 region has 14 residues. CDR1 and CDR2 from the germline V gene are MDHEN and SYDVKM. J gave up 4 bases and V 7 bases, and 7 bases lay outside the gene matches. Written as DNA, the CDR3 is TGTGCCAGCACACCAACGGGACAGGGGTACGAGCAGTACTTC. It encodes CASTPTGQGYEQYF. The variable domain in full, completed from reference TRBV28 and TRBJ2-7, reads DVKVTQSSRYLVKRTGEKVFLECVQDMDHENMFWYRQDPGLGLRLIYFSYDVKMKEKGDIPEGYSVSREKKERFSLILESASTNQTSMYLCASTPTGQGYEQYFGPGTRLTVT.

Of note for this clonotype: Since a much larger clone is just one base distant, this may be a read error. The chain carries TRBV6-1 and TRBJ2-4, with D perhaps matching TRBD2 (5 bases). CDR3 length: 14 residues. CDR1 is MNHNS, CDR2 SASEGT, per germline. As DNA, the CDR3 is TGTGCCAGCAGTGAATTCCTAGCCAAAGACATTCAGTACTTC. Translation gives CASSEFLAKDIQYF.

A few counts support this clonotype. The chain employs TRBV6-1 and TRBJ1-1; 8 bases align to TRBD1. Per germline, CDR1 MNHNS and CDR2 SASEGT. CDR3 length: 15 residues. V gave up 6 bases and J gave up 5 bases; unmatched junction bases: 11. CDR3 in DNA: TGTGCCAGCAGGGGGGAGACAGGGGCGGAAACTGAAGCTTTCTTT. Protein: CASRGETGAETEAFF.

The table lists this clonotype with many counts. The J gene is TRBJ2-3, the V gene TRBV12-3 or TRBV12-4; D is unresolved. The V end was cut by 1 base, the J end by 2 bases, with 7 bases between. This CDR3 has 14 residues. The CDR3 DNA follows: TGTGCCAGCAGTTTAGGGGGTGCCACAGATACGCAGTATTTT. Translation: CASSLGGATDTQYF.

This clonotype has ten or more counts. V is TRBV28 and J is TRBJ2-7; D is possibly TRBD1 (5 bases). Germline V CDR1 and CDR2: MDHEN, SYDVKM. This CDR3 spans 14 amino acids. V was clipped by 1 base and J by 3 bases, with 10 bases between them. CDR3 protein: CASSLSGMSYEQYF. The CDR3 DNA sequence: TGTGCCAGCAGTTTATCAGGGATGAGCTACGAGCAGTACTTC.

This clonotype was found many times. The CDR3 DNA reads as TGTGCCAGCAGAGGACAGGTCCACGGGGAGCTGTTTTTT. Protein product: CASRGQVHGELFF. The chain joins TRBV28 to TRBJ2-2; 7 nucleotides align to TRBD1. V dropped 6 bases and J dropped 7; count of bases not matched to a gene: 5. Germline loops: CDR1 MDHEN, CDR2 SYDVKM. The CDR3 is made up of 13 amino acids.

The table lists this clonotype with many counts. The CDR3 DNA reads TGCAGCGTGGAGGGACAGGGGGGTCAGCCCCAGCATTTT. Protein product: CSVEGQGGQPQHF. The chain uses TRBV29-1 and TRBJ1-5; 11 nucleotides line up with TRBD1. This CDR3 is 13 amino acids long. J gave up 6 bases and V 6 bases, and 4 bases lay outside the gene matches. Germline-derived CDR1 and CDR2 are SQVTM and ANQGSEA.

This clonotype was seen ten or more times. CDR3 DNA sequence: TGTGCCAGCAGCCCGTTCCCGGCTGATACGCAGTATTTT. It translates to CASSPFPADTQYF. V and J are TRBV11-2 and TRBJ2-3; D call uncertain. This CDR3 is built from 13 residues. Looked up from germline, CDR1 is SGHAT and CDR2 is FQNNGV. The V and J ends lost 5 bases and 6 bases respectively, with 12 bases between them.

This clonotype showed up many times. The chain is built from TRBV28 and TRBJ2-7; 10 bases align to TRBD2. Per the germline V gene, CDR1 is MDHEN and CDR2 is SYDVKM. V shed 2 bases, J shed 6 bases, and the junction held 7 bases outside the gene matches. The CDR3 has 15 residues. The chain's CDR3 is CASSLPGASGGEQYF. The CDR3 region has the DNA TGTGCCAGCAGTTTACCCGGAGCTAGCGGGGGCGAGCAGTACTTC.

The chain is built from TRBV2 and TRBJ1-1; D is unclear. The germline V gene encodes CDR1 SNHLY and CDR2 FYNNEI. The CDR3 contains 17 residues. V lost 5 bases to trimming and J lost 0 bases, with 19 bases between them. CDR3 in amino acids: CASSRTATTEVNTEAFF. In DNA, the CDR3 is TGTGCCAGCAGTCGAACGGCCACGACGGAGGTGAACACTGAAGCTTTCTTT.

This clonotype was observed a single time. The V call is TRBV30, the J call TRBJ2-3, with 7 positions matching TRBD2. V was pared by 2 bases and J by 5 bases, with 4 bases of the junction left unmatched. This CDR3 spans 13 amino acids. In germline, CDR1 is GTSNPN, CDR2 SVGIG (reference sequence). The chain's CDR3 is CAWSSGGGDTQYF. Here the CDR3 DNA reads TGTGCCTGGAGTAGTGGGGGGGGAGATACGCAGTATTTT.

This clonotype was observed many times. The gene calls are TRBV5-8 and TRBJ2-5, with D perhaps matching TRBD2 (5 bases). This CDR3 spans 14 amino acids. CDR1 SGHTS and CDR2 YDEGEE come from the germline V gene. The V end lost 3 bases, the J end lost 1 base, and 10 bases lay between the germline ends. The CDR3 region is CASSSEGGQETQYF. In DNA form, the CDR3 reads TGTGCCAGCAGCTCCGAGGGCGGCCAAGAGACCCAGTACTTC.

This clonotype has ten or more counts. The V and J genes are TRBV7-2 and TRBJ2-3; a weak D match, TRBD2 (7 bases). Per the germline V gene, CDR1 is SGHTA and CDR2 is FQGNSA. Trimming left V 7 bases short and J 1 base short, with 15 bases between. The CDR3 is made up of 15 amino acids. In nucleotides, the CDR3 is TGTGCCAGCAATTCGGGGGCGGGGGGCACAGATACGCAGTATTTT. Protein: CASNSGAGGTDTQYF.

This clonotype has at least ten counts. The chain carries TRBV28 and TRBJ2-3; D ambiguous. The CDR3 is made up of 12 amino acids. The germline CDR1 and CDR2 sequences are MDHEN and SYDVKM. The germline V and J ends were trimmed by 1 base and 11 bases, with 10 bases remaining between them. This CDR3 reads CASSLSDIQQYF. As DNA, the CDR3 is TGTGCCAGCAGTTTATCAGACATTCAGCAGTATTTT.

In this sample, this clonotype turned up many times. The CDR3 DNA is TGTGCCAGCAGCTCGGACGGCGCCCCTGGAAACACCATATATTTT. Protein sequence: CASSSDGAPGNTIYF. The chain carries TRBV11-1 and TRBJ1-3; no clear D. The germline V and J ends were trimmed by 4 bases and 2 bases, with 12 bases remaining between them. The CDR3 contains 15 residues. Per the germline V gene, CDR1 is SGHAT and CDR2 is FQDESV (reference sequence).

Here the CDR3 DNA reads TGTGCCAGCAGCTCCGAGGGACAGGTGTACAATGAGCAGTTCTTC. Translation gives CASSSEGQVYNEQFF. The chain uses TRBV11-1 and TRBJ2-1; 8 bases agree with TRBD1. The junction had 6 bases not matched to a gene; V was cut back by 4 bases and J by 4 bases. Germline V gene data show CDR1 as SGHAT and CDR2 as FQDESV (reference sequence). The CDR3 runs 15 residues.

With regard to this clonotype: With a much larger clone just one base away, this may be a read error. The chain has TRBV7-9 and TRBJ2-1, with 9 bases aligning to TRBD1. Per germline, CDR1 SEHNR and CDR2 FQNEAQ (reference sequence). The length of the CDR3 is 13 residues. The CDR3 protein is CVSSWGQGNEQFF. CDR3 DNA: TGTGTCAGCAGCTGGGGACAGGGAAATGAGCAGTTCTTC.

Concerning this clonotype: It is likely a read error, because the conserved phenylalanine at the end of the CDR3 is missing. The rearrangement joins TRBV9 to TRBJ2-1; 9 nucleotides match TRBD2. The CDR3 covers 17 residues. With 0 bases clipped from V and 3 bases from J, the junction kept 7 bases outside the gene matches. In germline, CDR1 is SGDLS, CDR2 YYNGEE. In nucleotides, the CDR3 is TGTGCCAGCAGCGTAGGCGCTAGCGGGACCCTCTACAATGAGCAGTTCTAC. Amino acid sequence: CASSVGASGTLYNEQFY.

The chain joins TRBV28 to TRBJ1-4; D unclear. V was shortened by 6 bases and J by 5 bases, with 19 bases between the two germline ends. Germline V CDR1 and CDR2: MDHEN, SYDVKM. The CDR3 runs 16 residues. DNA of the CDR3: TGTGCCAGCAGCCTCGAACAGCCTTTTTGGAATGAAAAACTGTTTTTT. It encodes CASSLEQPFWNEKLFF.

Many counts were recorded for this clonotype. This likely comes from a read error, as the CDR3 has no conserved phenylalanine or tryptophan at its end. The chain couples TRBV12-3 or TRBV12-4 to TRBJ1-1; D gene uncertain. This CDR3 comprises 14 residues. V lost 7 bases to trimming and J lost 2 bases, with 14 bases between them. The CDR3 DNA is TGTGCCAGCACCTTGTGGGGTCCCAACACTGAAGCTTTCCTT. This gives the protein CASTLWGPNTEAFL.

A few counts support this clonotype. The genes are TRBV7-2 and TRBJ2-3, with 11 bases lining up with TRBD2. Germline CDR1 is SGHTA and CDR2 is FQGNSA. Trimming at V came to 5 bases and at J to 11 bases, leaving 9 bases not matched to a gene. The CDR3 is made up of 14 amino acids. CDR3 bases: TGTGCCAGCAGCGTCCACACTAGCGGGAGAGGGCAGTATTTT. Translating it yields CASSVHTSGRGQYF.

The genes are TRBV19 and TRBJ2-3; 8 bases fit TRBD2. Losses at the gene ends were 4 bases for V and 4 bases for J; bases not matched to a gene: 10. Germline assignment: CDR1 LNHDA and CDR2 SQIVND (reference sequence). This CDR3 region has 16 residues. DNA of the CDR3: TGTGCCAGTAGTAGTCGGGTAGCGGGAAGGGCAGATACGCAGTATTTT. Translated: CASSSRVAGRADTQYF. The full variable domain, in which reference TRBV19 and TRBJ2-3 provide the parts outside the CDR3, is DGGITQSPKYLFRKEGQNVTLSCEQNLNHDAMYWYRQDPGQGLRLIYYSQIVNDFQKGDIAEGYSVSREKKESFPLTVTSAQKNPTAFYLCASSSRVAGRADTQYFGPGTRLTVL.

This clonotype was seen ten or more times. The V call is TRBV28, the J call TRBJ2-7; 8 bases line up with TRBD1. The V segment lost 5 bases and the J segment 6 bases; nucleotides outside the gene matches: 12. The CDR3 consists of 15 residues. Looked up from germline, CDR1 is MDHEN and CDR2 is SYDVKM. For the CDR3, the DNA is TGTGCCAGCAGTCCGGACAGGGCGGGATTAGGCGAGCAGTACTTC. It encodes CASSPDRAGLGEQYF.

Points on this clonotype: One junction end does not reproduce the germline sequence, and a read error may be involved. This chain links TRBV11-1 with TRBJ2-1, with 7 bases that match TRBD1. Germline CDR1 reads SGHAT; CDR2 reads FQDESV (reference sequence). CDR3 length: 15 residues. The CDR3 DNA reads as TGTGCCAGCAGCCATGAGGGTGGACAGGTCGGTGAGCGGTTCTTC. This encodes CASSHEGGQVGERFF. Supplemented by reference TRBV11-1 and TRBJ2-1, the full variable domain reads EAEVAQSPRYKITEKSQAVAFWCDPISGHATLYWYRQILGQGPELLVQFQDESVVDDSQLPKDRFSAERLKGVDSTLKIQPAELGDSAMYLCASSHEGGQVGERFFGPGTRLTVL.

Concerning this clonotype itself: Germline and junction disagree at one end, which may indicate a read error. CDR3 nucleotide sequence: TGTGCTAGCAGCTTAGAAGGGCTTTCAGAGACCCAGTACTTC. Its protein is CASSLEGLSETQYF. The chain links TRBV11-3 to TRBJ2-5, with D unresolved. CDR3 length: 14 amino acids. CDR1 SGHNT and CDR2 YENEEA come from the germline V gene.

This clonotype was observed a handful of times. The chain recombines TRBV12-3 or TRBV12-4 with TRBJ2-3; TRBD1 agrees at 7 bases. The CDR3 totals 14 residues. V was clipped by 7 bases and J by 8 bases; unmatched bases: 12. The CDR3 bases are TGTGCCAGCACCCCAGGGACAGCCAGAAGTACGCAGTATTTT. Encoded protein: CASTPGTARSTQYF.

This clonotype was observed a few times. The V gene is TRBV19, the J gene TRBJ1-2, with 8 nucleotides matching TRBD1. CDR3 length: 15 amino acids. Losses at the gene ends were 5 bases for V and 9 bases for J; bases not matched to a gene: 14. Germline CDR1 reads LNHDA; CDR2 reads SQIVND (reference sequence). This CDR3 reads CASSLRPGQERSYTF. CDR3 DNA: TGTGCCAGTAGTCTTCGACCGGGACAGGAACGCAGCTACACCTTC.